The sequence of this TCR beta chain was determined in a study of cytomegalovirus exposure and HLA in healthy donors. Study outcomes and limitations: Researchers reported that a few CMV-associated chains were confirmed in vitro as CMV antigen-specific.

Method: immunoSEQ multiplex PCR; TCRdb's copy keeps in-frame clones and lacks some. The sample lists about 220,000 clones; 75% to 95% were seen once. Note on this clone: Its specificity is unknown.

The TCR originated in a woman younger than 30 in good health and CMV-seronegative. The sequenced material came from PBMCs.

CDR3 loop: CASSLSEGTWQPQHF. DNA for the CDR3: TGTGCCAGCAGCTTATCTGAGGGAACCTGGCAGCCCCAGCATTTT. The genes are TRBV7-2 and TRBJ1-5; no clear D. Trimming removed 2 bases from V and 7 bases from J, with 15 bases in between. The CDR3 is 15 residues long. Germline assignment: CDR1 SGHTA and CDR2 FQGNSA.